This T cell receptor (beta chain) comes out of a study of blood T cell repertoires in COVID-19 (dated by TCRdb to 2018 to 2020). Describing the broader study: Collaborator samples came from the United States, Italy and Spain and covered acute and convalescent phases of COVID-19. The prospective study material was composed of cDNA or gDNA derived from T cells, B-cell-depleted T cells, or PBMCs. The dataset comprised deeply sampled blood TCRbeta repertoires from subjects exposed to, actively infected with, or recovered from COVID-19. The repertoires were released in a freely available public database meant as a resource for research on the immune response to SARS-CoV-2. Samples came from the ongoing ImmuneRACE study (first 160 participants) plus 1,254 subjects from 6 global collaborators. The sample metadata nearly always contained a de-identified subject ID, COVID-19 status, age in years and sex. Where HLA class I and class II types were available, the types were taken from metadata supplied by the sample provider, not from assay-based typing. Results the study describes overall, beyond this receptor: The amount of clinical and demographic metadata varied by source and participant and was provided uncurated.

Looking up the germline V gene (reference sequence) yields CDR1 SEHNR and CDR2 FQNEAQ. V sheds 5 bases and J sheds 6 bases, leaving 13 bases between their ends. From its cysteine to its phenylalanine, the CDR3 spans 14 amino acids. Of the read, only the CDR3 DNA is kept; its 42 bases are in frame from base 1. TCRbeta CDR3 regions were amplified from genomic DNA by means of the immunoSEQ Assay, a bias-controlled multiplex PCR. Under the source paper's analysis protocol: Within the assay, amplification of reference gene primers was used to estimate how many nucleated cells each sample contained. To quantify the absolute abundance of each unique TCRbeta CDR3 rearrangement, sequence reads were collapsed and filtered. For each sample, productive Simpson clonality was calculated as the square root of Simpson's diversity index over productive rearrangements. The clones in this table, taken by TCRdb from immuneACCESS, are in-frame only. Not every clone is retained; where verified, under half of the shortfall comes from an unresolved V gene, and the cause of the rest is unknown. Clone size and V and J calls were adopted from that table, with D and trimming inferred from the DNA. This sample has approximately 210,000 clones in its table, and roughly nine tenths of those were observed once. In total, the top ten clones hold approximately 1.2% of the sample.

The collaborating institutions used their own protocols to collect whole blood in K2EDTA tubes. For TCRbeta analysis, collaborators shipped samples in one of three forms: frozen whole blood, isolated PBMCs, or DNA extracted from either of those sample types. With regard to this clone: No antigen is known for it. The sample holds no much larger clone one base away, and base qualities are not on file.

The sample taken for sequencing was peripheral blood. This TCR was recovered from a man aged 25-40 years with acute or convalescent COVID-19. The rearranged segments are TRBV7-9 and TRBJ2-2; possibly the D gene is TRBD2, per 5 matching bases. CDR3 protein: CASSPRVGAGELFF. The DNA is TGTGCCAGCAGCCCCCGAGTGGGAGCCGGGGAGCTGTTTTTT.